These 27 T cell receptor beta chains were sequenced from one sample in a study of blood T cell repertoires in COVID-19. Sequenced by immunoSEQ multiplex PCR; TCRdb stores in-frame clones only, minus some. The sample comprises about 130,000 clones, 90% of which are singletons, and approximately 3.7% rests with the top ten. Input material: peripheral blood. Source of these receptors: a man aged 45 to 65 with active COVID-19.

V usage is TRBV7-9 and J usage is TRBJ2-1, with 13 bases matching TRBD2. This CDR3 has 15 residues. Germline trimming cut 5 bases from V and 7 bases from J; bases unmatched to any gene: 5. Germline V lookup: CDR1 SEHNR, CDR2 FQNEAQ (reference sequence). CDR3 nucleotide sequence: TGTGCCAGCAGCCACACTAGCGGGGGGGCGAATGAGCAGTTCTTC. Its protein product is CASSHTSGGANEQFF.

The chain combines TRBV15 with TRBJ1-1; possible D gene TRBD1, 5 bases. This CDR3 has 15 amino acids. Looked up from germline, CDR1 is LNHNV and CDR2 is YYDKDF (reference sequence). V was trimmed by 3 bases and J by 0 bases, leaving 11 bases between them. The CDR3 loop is CATSRGGMMNTEAFF. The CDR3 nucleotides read TGTGCCACCAGCAGGGGGGGAATGATGAACACTGAAGCTTTCTTT.

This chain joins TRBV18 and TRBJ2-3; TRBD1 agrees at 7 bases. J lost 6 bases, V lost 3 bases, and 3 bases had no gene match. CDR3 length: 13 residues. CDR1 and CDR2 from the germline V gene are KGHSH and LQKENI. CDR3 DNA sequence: TGTGCCAGCTCACCGAGGGGGCTGGATACGCAGTATTTT. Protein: CASSPRGLDTQYF.

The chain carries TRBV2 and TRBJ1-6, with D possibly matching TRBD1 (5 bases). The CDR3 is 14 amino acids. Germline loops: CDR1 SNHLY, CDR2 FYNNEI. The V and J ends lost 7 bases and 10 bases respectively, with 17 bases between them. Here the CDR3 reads CASTPRRGGSPLHF. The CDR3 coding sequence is TGTGCCAGCACCCCCCGAAGGGGAGGCTCACCCCTCCACTTT.

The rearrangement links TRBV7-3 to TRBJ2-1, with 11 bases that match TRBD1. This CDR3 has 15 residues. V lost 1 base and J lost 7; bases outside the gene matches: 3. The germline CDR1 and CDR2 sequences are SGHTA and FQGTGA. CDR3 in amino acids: CASSLRGQGANEQFF. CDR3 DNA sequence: TGTGCCAGCAGCTTAAGAGGACAGGGGGCTAATGAGCAGTTCTTC.

The DNA of the CDR3 is TGTGCCAGCAGCGTAGGGCCGGGTGAGAACTACGAGCAGTACTTC. It yields the protein CASSVGPGENYEQYF. This chain connects TRBV9 to TRBJ2-7; the D is unclear. There are 15 residues in the CDR3. Per germline, CDR1 SGDLS and CDR2 YYNGEE. Trimming took off 0 bases at V and 3 bases at J, with 13 bases between the two ends.

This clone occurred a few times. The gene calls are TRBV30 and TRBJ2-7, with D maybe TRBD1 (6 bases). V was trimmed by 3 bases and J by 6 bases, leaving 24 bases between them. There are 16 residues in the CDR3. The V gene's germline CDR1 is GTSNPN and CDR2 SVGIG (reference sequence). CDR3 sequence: CAWSPRAQGRASEQYV. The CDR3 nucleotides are TGTGCCTGGAGCCCTAGGGCTCAGGGGCGAGCCTCCGAGCAGTACGTC.

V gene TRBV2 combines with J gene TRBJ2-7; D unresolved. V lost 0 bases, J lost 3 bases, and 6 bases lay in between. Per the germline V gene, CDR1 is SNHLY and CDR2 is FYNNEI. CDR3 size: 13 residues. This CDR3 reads CASSEADNYEQYF. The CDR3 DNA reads TGTGCCAGCAGTGAAGCTGACAACTACGAGCAGTACTTC. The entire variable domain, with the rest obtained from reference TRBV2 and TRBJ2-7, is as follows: EPEVTQTPSHQVTQMGQEVILRCVPISNHLYFYWYRQILGQKVEFLVSFYNNEISEKSEIFDDQFSVERPDGSNFTLKIRSTKLEDSAMYFCASSEADNYEQYFGPGTRLTVT.

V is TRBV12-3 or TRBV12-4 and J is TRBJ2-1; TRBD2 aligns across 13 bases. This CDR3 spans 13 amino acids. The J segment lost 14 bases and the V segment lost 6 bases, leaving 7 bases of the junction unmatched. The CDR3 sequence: CASRRTSGSPEFF. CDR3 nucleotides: TGTGCCAGCAGGAGGACTAGCGGGAGTCCGGAGTTCTTC.

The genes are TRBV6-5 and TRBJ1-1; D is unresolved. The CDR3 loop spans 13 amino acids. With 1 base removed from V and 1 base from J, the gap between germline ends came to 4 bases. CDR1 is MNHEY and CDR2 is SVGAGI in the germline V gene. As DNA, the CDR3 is TGTGCCAGCAGTTACTTGAGGAACACTGAAGCTTTCTTT. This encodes CASSYLRNTEAFF.

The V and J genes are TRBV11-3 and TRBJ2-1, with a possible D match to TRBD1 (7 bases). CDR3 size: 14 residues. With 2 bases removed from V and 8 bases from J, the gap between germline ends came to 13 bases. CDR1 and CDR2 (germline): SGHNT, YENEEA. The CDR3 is CASSLKGGGHEQFF. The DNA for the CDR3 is TGTGCCAGCAGCTTAAAAGGAGGGGGCCATGAGCAGTTCTTC.

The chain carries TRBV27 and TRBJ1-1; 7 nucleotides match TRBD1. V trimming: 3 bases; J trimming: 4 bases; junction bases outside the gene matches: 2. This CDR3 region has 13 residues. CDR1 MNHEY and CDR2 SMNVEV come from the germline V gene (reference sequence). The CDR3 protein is CASSFRDSTEAFF. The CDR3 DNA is TGTGCCAGCAGTTTCCGGGACAGCACTGAAGCTTTCTTT.

As DNA, the CDR3 is TGCGCCAGCAGCTTGACGGTGGGGGGTGAGCAGTTCTTC. This translates into CASSLTVGGEQFF. The chain recombines TRBV5-1 with TRBJ2-1; possible D gene TRBD2, 6 bases. The CDR3 runs 13 residues. Germline-derived CDR1 and CDR2 are SGHRS and YFSETQ. V was shortened by 1 base and J by 9 bases, with 11 bases between the two germline ends.

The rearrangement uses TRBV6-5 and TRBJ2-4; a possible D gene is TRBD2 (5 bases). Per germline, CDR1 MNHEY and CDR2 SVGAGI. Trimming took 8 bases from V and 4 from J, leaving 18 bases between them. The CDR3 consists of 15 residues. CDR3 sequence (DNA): TGTGCCAGCGCCCCCCTAGGAGGCGGAAAAAACATTCAGTACTTC. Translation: CASAPLGGGKNIQYF.

As DNA, the CDR3 is TGCGCCAGCAACCGACAGGGGGCCGGCGTGGACAATGAGCAGTTCTTC. It specifies CASNRQGAGVDNEQFF. The chain carries TRBV10-2 and TRBJ2-1; 10 positions agree with TRBD1. CDR3 length: 16 residues. The germline V gene encodes CDR1 WSHSY and CDR2 SAAADI. The ends lost 7 bases at V and 5 bases at J; junction bases unmatched: 11.

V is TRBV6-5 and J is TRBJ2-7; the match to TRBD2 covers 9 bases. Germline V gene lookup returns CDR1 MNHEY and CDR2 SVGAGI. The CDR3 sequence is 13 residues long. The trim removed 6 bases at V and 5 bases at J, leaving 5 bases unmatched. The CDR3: CASSRTSVNEQYV. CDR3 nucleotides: TGTGCCAGCAGCCGGACTAGCGTTAACGAGCAGTACGTC.

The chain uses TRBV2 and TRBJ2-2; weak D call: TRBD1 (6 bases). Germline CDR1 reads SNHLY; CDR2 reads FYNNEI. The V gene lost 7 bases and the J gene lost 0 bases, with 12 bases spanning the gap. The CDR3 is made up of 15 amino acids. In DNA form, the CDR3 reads TGTGCCAGCACTAGGACAGAAACGAACACCGGGGAGCTGTTTTTT. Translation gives CASTRTETNTGELFF.

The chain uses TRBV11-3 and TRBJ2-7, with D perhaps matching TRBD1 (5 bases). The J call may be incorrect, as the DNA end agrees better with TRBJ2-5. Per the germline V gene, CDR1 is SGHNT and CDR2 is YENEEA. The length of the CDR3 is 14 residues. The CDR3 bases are TGTGCCAGCAGCTCACCCGGTCAGGGTGAGACCCAGTACTTC. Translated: CASSSPGQGETQYF.

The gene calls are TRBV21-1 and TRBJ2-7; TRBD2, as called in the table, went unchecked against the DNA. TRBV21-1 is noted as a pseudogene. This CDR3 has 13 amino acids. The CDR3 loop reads CASSKGSGYEQYV. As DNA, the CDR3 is TGTGCCAGCAGCAAAGGGAGCGGATACGAGCAGTACGTC.

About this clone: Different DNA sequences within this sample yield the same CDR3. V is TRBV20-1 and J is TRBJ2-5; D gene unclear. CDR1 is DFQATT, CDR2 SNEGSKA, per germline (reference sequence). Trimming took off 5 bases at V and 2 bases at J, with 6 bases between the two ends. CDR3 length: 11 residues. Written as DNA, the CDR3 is TGCAGTGCTGGCGGTCAAGAGACCCAGTACTTC. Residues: CSAGGQETQYF.

CDR3 sequence reads: CASSLGFGVQETQYF. As DNA, the CDR3 is TGTGCCAGCAGCTTAGGCTTCGGGGTCCAAGAGACCCAGTACTTC. This chain uses TRBV7-2 with TRBJ2-5, with D possibly being TRBD2 (5 bases). The CDR3 covers 15 residues. Trimming left V 1 base short and J 1 base short, with 10 bases between. CDR1 is SGHTA, CDR2 FQGNSA, per germline. Looking up the rest from reference TRBV7-2 and TRBJ2-5 gives the full variable domain: GAGVSQSPSNKVTEKGKDVELRCDPISGHTALYWYRQSLGQGLEFLIYFQGNSAPDKSGLPSDRFSAERTGGSVSTLTIQRTQQEDSAVYLCASSLGFGVQETQYFGPGTRLLVL.

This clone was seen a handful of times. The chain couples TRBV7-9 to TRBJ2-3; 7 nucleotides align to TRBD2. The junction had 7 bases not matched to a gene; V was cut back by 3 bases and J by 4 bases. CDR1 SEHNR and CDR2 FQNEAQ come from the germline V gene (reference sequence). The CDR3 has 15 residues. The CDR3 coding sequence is TGTGCCAGCAGCTTTATGGCGGGAGCTGCAGATACGCAGTATTTT. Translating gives CASSFMAGAADTQYF.

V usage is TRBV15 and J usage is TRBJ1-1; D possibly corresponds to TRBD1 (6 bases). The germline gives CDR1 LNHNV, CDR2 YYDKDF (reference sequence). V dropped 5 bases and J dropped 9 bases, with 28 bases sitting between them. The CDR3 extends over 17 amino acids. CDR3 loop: CATSSHSTGVTRRKAFF. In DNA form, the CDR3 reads TGTGCCACCAGCTCCCACTCGACAGGTGTGACCCGACGAAAAGCTTTCTTT.

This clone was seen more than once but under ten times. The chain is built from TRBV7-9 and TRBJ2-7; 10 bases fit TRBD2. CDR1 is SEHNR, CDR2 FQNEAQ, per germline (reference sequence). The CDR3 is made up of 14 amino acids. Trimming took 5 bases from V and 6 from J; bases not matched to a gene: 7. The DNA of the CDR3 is TGTGCCAGCAGCGGAAGCGGGGGGGCCGGCGAGCAGTACTTC. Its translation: CASSGSGGAGEQYF.

The CDR3 sequence: CASSEGPWTEAFF. The DNA of the CDR3 is TGTGCCAGCAGTGAAGGGCCTTGGACTGAAGCTTTCTTT. This chain joins TRBV6-1 and TRBJ1-1; D unresolved. Between the trimmed V and J ends, which lost 1 base and 5 bases, there was a span of 8 bases. There are 13 residues in the CDR3. Germline V gene sequence: CDR1 MNHNS, CDR2 SASEGT.

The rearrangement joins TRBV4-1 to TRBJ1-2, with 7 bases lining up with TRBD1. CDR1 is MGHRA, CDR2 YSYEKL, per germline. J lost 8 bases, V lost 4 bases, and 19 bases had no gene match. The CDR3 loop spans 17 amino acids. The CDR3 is CASSRSDRRLGGGGYTF. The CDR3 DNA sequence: TGCGCCAGCAGCCGGTCGGACAGGCGATTAGGGGGTGGAGGCTACACCTTC.

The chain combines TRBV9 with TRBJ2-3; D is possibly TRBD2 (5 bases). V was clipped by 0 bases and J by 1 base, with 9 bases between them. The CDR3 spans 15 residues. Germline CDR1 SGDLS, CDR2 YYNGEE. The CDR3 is CASSVAVSGTDTQYF. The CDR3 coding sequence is TGTGCCAGCAGCGTAGCGGTTAGCGGCACAGATACGCAGTATTTT.